The source of this TCR beta chain is a study of blood T cell repertoires in COVID-19. Germline CDR1 MNHEY, CDR2 SMNVEV (reference sequence). The CDR3 is 14 amino acids. The V gene lost 5 bases and the J gene lost 1 base, with 11 bases spanning the gap. The repertoire was sequenced with immunoSEQ multiplex PCR; TCRdb's copy has only in-frame clones and lacks some. Altogether some 300,000 clones are present, approximately 89% being singletons, with the ten largest covering 2.9%. The sample comprised PBMCs or T cells enriched from blood (not recorded which). The TCR originated in a woman in her forties or fifties who had been exposed to COVID-19. V and J are TRBV27 and TRBJ1-1; possibly TRBD1 for D (5 bases). CDR3 DNA: TGTGCCAGCAGTCCTGGACAATCGAACACTGAAGCTTTCTTT. Its translation is CASSPGQSNTEAFF.